Below are 27 T cell receptor beta chains sequenced from a single sample in a study of vaccination effects on CD4 cells after COVID-19. ViraFEST assay sequencing came after antigen-specific CD4+ T cells were expanded with viral peptide pools. Subsequent to about 10 days of culture, CD4+ T cells were isolated. Of the BNT162b2 and mRNA-1273 vaccines, participants received two doses of one or the other. Their target antigens are unknown. Repertoires were generated with immunoSEQ multiplex PCR, while TCRdb's copy carries only in-frame clones and drops some. Among roughly 63,000 clones listed, roughly 78% were seen once. The source material was CD4+ T cells from PBMCs cultured with HCoV-OC43 spike peptides, sampled after COVID-19 vaccination. Stated subset: HCoV-OC43 spike overlapping peptide pool stimulation. The receptors were sampled from a human donor who received a COVID-19 vaccine.

About this clone itself: Within the sample, other DNA sequences also encode this same CDR3. This sequence joins TRBV6-5 and TRBJ1-5; TRBD1 aligns across 7 bases. The V segment lost 0 bases and the J segment 3 bases; nucleotides outside the gene matches: 2. Germline-derived CDR1 and CDR2 are MNHEY and SVGAGI. There are 15 residues in the CDR3. The CDR3 reads CASSYSTGVNQPQHF. In nucleotides, the CDR3 is TGTGCCAGCAGTTACTCAACAGGGGTCAATCAGCCCCAGCATTTT.

The chain has TRBV5-5 and TRBJ2-2; D perhaps matches TRBD2 (5 bases). This CDR3 spans 14 amino acids. The V end lost 2 bases, the J end lost 7 bases, and 12 bases lay between the germline ends. Looked up from germline, CDR1 is SGHKS and CDR2 is YYEKEE (reference sequence). DNA for the CDR3: TGTGCCAGCAGCTTTGACGGGATCAGCGGGGAGCTGTTTTTT. Translation gives CASSFDGISGELFF.

The genes are TRBV7-3 and TRBJ1-6; tentative D call: TRBD1 (5 bases). Per germline, CDR1 SGHTA and CDR2 FQGTGA. The CDR3 has 14 residues. V gave up 8 bases and J gave up 2 bases, with 10 bases separating them. CDR3 nucleotide sequence: TGTGCCAGCTCCCCAGGGCCCTATAATTCACCCCTCCACTTT. Translated: CASSPGPYNSPLHF. Together with reference TRBV7-3 and TRBJ1-6, the CDR3 gives the full variable domain: GAGVSQTPSNKVTEKGKYVELRCDPISGHTALYWYRQSLGQGPEFLIYFQGTGAADDSGLPNDRFFAVRPEGSVSTLKIQRTERGDSAVYLCASSPGPYNSPLHFGNGTRLTVT.

The chain links TRBV28 to TRBJ2-5, with 7 bases aligning to TRBD1. The CDR3 length is 16 residues. Germline loops: CDR1 MDHEN, CDR2 SYDVKM. V dropped 5 bases and J dropped 2; count of bases not matched to a gene: 11. CDR3 coding DNA: TGTGCCAGCAGTCAAAGTGGGACAGCTGCTCAAGAGACCCAGTACTTC. Protein sequence: CASSQSGTAAQETQYF.

V is TRBV19 and J is TRBJ1-2; weak D call: TRBD1 (6 bases). This CDR3 region has 15 residues. The germline gives CDR1 LNHDA, CDR2 SQIVND (reference sequence). V lost 2 bases and J 2 bases, leaving 12 bases between the germline ends. DNA for the CDR3: TGTGCCAGTAGTATATGGGACACTCTGAACTATGGCTACACCTTC. Translated, it gives CASSIWDTLNYGYTF.

The J gene is TRBJ1-1, the V gene TRBV5-1, with D tentatively TRBD1 (6 bases). V lost 0 bases, J lost 5 bases, and 11 bases lay in between. Germline CDR1 reads SGHRS; CDR2 reads YFSETQ. The CDR3 sequence is 14 residues long. DNA for the CDR3: TGCGCCAGCAGCTTGGGCGCGGGGGCAACTGAAGCTTTCTTT. It codes for CASSLGAGATEAFF.

The chain recombines TRBV4-1 with TRBJ2-7; the D is unclear. V was clipped by 0 bases and J by 2 bases, with 14 bases between them. Germline CDR1 is MGHRA and CDR2 is YSYEKL. CDR3 length: 16 amino acids. The CDR3 nucleotides read TGCGCCAGCAGCCAAGATCTCAGTAGTCGGCCCTACGAGCAGTACGTC. Its protein is CASSQDLSSRPYEQYV.

The DNA of the CDR3 is TGCAGCGTTGAGAATGTTCAAGAGACCCAGTACTTC. This codes for CSVENVQETQYF. This chain connects TRBV29-1 to TRBJ2-5; no definite D call. The CDR3 spans 12 residues. Germline-derived CDR1 and CDR2 are SQVTM and ANQGSEA. V was shortened by 3 bases and J by 2 bases, with 7 bases between the two germline ends.

The V call is TRBV30, the J call TRBJ2-5; D remains unclear. Germline V gives CDR1 GTSNPN, CDR2 SVGIG (reference sequence). Trimming cost V 8 bases and J 5 bases, with 3 bases left between them. The CDR3 consists of 8 residues. The CDR3 DNA follows: TGTGCCGCGGAGACCCAGTACTTC. Translating it yields CAAETQYF.

The J gene is TRBJ1-4, the V gene TRBV6-5, with 9 bases aligning to TRBD1. The CDR3 totals 13 residues. Per germline, CDR1 MNHEY and CDR2 SVGAGI. Trimming at V came to 8 bases and at J to 4 bases, leaving 2 bases not matched to a gene. The CDR3 DNA follows: TGTGCCAGCTCGACAGGGGGTAATGAAAAACTGTTTTTT. Protein: CASSTGGNEKLFF.

The chain joins TRBV5-6 to TRBJ1-4; perhaps TRBD1 as D (6 bases). The CDR3 is made up of 15 amino acids. Germline V CDR1 and CDR2: SGHDT, YYEEEE. With 2 bases removed from V and 8 bases from J, the gap between germline ends came to 16 bases. The CDR3 spells CASSFPQGSGEKLFF. The CDR3, as DNA: TGTGCCAGCAGCTTTCCCCAGGGGAGTGGAGAAAAACTGTTTTTT.

This chain joins TRBV7-8 and TRBJ2-5; the D gene is possibly TRBD2 (6 bases). The CDR3 is made up of 13 amino acids. CDR1 is SGHVS and CDR2 is FQNEAQ in the germline V gene. V lost 1 base and J 5 bases, leaving 8 bases between the germline ends. The CDR3 region is CASSLGGRETQYF. The CDR3 nucleotides read TGTGCCAGCAGCTTAGGAGGGAGGGAGACCCAGTACTTC. Full variable domain (remainder filled in from reference TRBV7-8 and TRBJ2-5): GAGVSQSPRYKVAKRGQDVALRCDPISGHVSLFWYQQALGQGPEFLTYFQNEAQLDKSGLPSDRFFAERPEGSVSTLKIQRTQQEDSAVYLCASSLGGRETQYFGPGTRLLVL.

The chain recombines TRBV28 with TRBJ1-3, with 11 bases that match TRBD1. CDR3 size: 20 residues. The V gene's germline CDR1 is MDHEN and CDR2 SYDVKM. V lost 2 bases, J lost 0 bases, and 12 bases stayed unmatched. The CDR3 DNA reads as TGTGCCAGCAGTTTAGGGTCCGGACAGGGGGCCCAACACTCTGGAAACACCATATATTTT. Protein: CASSLGSGQGAQHSGNTIYF.

The rearrangement joins TRBV7-2 to TRBJ2-3; 8 bases fit TRBD1. Trimming at V came to 3 bases and at J to 3 bases, leaving 17 bases not matched to a gene. The CDR3 loop spans 19 amino acids. CDR1 and CDR2 (germline): SGHTA, FQGNSA. CDR3 residues: CASSFFPGQVTRETDTQYF. Here the CDR3 DNA reads TGTGCCAGCAGCTTCTTCCCGGGACAGGTAACCCGCGAAACAGATACGCAGTATTTT.

This clone was seen a handful of times. J is TRBJ1-2 and V is TRBV24-1; 8 bases map to TRBD1. The germline V gene encodes CDR1 KGHDR and CDR2 SFDVKD. The CDR3 length is 10 residues. V gave up 11 bases and J gave up 6 bases; unmatched junction bases: 1. The CDR3 region is CAKTGDGYTF. DNA of the CDR3: TGTGCCAAGACAGGGGATGGCTACACCTTC.

V usage is TRBV24-1 and J usage is TRBJ2-1; a possible D gene is TRBD1 (6 bases). In germline, CDR1 is KGHDR, CDR2 SFDVKD. The CDR3 contains 16 residues. The ends were cut back, 2 bases at V and 6 bases at J, with 16 bases in the middle. The CDR3 spells CATSDWTGRGINEQFF. DNA of the CDR3: TGTGCCACCAGTGATTGGACTGGAAGGGGGATCAATGAGCAGTTCTTC.

The chain uses TRBV18 and TRBJ1-4; D gene uncertain. Trimming took 3 bases from V and 8 from J, leaving 16 bases between them. Germline V CDR1 and CDR2: KGHSH, LQKENI. The CDR3 length is 15 residues. CDR3 loop: CASSPSTGPGEKLFF. The DNA of the CDR3 is TGTGCCAGCTCACCCTCGACCGGACCGGGCGAAAAACTGTTTTTT. The full variable domain, completed using reference TRBV18 and TRBJ1-4, is NAGVMQNPRHLVRRRGQEARLRCSPMKGHSHVYWYRQLPEEGLKFMVYLQKENIIDESGMPKERFSAEFPKEGPSILRIQQVVRGDSAAYFCASSPSTGPGEKLFFGSGTQLSVL.

The chain recombines TRBV7-3 with TRBJ2-2; D may be TRBD1 (5 bases). Trimming took 5 bases from V and 1 from J, leaving 8 bases between them. The CDR3 contains 14 residues. Germline V CDR1 and CDR2: SGHTA, FQGTGA. DNA of the CDR3: TGTGCCAGCAGCCTAGGACAGAACACCGGGGAGCTGTTTTTT. It codes for CASSLGQNTGELFF.

The gene calls are TRBV5-6 and TRBJ1-1; no firm D call. Germline CDR1 reads SGHDT; CDR2 reads YYEEEE. Between the trimmed V and J ends, which lost 1 base and 0 bases, there was a span of 10 bases. The CDR3 is made up of 15 amino acids. The CDR3 loop reads CASSLLGGMNTEAFF. As DNA, the CDR3 is TGTGCCAGCAGCTTGCTAGGTGGGATGAACACTGAAGCTTTCTTT. Supplemented by reference TRBV5-6 and TRBJ1-1, the full variable domain reads DAGVTQSPTHLIKTRGQQVTLRCSPKSGHDTVSWYQQALGQGPQFIFQYYEEEERQRGNFPDRFSGHQFPNYSSELNVNALLLGDSALYLCASSLLGGMNTEAFFGQGTRLTVV.

This chain links TRBV5-6 with TRBJ2-6, with TRBD2 identical over 8 bases. The ends lost 7 bases at V and 2 bases at J; junction bases unmatched: 8. The CDR3 has 16 residues. Germline CDR1 reads SGHDT; CDR2 reads YYEEEE. The CDR3, as DNA: TGTGCCAGCTCCCTTCGGCGGGGGGCTGGGGCCAACGTCCTGACTTTC. Its translation: CASSLRRGAGANVLTF.

The V gene is TRBV24-1, the J gene TRBJ2-2; 9 bases match TRBD1. V was pared by 5 bases and J by 3 bases, with 3 bases of the junction left unmatched. This CDR3 spans 15 amino acids. The V gene's germline CDR1 is KGHDR and CDR2 SFDVKD. CDR3 bases: TGTGCCACCAGTGGGGACAGGGAGGACACCGGGGAGCTGTTTTTT. Protein sequence: CATSGDREDTGELFF.

V and J are TRBV9 and TRBJ2-5; D may be TRBD2 (6 bases). Trimming took off 3 bases at V and 1 base at J, with 13 bases between the two ends. CDR3 size: 15 residues. The V gene's germline CDR1 is SGDLS and CDR2 YYNGEE. CDR3 bases: TGTGCCAGCAGCGGAGACCTCGGGGGCCAAGAGACCCAGTACTTC. It encodes CASSGDLGGQETQYF.

The J gene is TRBJ1-5, the V gene TRBV7-2, with D possibly matching TRBD1 (6 bases). Germline assignment: CDR1 SGHTA and CDR2 FQGNSA. Trimming cost V 2 bases and J 5 bases, with 13 bases left between them. This CDR3 spans 15 amino acids. The CDR3 sequence: CASSLRLGGDQPQHF. CDR3 in DNA: TGTGCCAGCAGCTTAAGATTAGGGGGAGATCAGCCCCAGCATTTT.

This rearrangement joins TRBV6-5 to TRBJ2-5; no definite D call. CDR1 is MNHEY and CDR2 is SVGAGI in the germline V gene. Deletions cut 6 bases from V and 1 base from J, with 12 bases between. The CDR3 consists of 14 residues. CDR3 loop: CASRTPTGQETQYF. Here the CDR3 DNA reads TGTGCCAGCAGGACCCCGACGGGCCAAGAGACCCAGTACTTC.

The chain recombines TRBV11-3 with TRBJ2-6; D is perhaps TRBD1 or TRBD2 (5 bases each). Germline lookup yields CDR1 SGHNT and CDR2 YENEEA. The CDR3 has 17 residues. V was clipped by 5 bases and J by 4 bases, with 18 bases between them. The CDR3 DNA is TGTGCCAGCAGCCTCGGGGACCTCCTTGCAGGGGCCAACGTCCTGACTTTC. This codes for CASSLGDLLAGANVLTF.

The V and J genes are TRBV24-1 and TRBJ2-2; D ambiguous. CDR3 length: 16 residues. CDR1 is KGHDR, CDR2 SFDVKD, per germline. With 4 bases removed from V and 1 base from J, the gap between germline ends came to 12 bases. The CDR3 nucleotides read TGTGCCACCAGTGACCGAGACAACCTGAACACCGGGGAGCTGTTTTTT. Amino acid sequence: CATSDRDNLNTGELFF.

Only one count was recorded for this clone. The chain couples TRBV5-1 to TRBJ1-2, with 7 nucleotides matching TRBD1. The CDR3 loop spans 13 amino acids. V dropped 5 bases and J dropped 3; count of bases not matched to a gene: 4. The germline V gene has CDR1 SGHRS and CDR2 YFSETQ. The CDR3 here is CASRNQGDYGYTF. CDR3 DNA sequence: TGCGCCAGCAGGAATCAGGGGGACTATGGCTACACCTTC.